This TCR beta chain was obtained from a study of T cell clonotyping in hematopoietic cell transplantation. Study context: Recipients' pretransplant samples followed cytoreduction. Overall study results and limits: Higher Inverse Simpson Index values in graft donor and pretransplant recipient predicted broader posttransplant TCR diversity.

Measured with immunoSEQ multiplex PCR; TCRdb has only the in-frame clones, and not every one. The sample consists of 15,000 to 20,000 clones, 70% to 85% of them appearing once. Germline assignment: CDR1 SGHTA and CDR2 FQGNSA. V lost 7 bases and J 1 base, leaving 13 bases between the germline ends. The CDR3 extends over 14 amino acids. In regard to this clone: Its antigen remains unidentified.

The time point here: recipient sample about 28 days before transplant, after cytoreduction. The gene calls are TRBV7-2 and TRBJ2-5, with D perhaps being TRBD1 or TRBD2 (5 bases each). This sequence originates from a man in his sixties with acute myeloid leukemia. Some clones in this sample may be carry-over from other donors' samples. Sequenced here: peripheral blood mononuclear cells, sampled before stem cell transplant. The CDR3: CASTPLRGQETQYF. CDR3 nucleotide sequence: TGTGCCAGCACCCCCCTGAGGGGCCAAGAGACCCAGTACTTC.